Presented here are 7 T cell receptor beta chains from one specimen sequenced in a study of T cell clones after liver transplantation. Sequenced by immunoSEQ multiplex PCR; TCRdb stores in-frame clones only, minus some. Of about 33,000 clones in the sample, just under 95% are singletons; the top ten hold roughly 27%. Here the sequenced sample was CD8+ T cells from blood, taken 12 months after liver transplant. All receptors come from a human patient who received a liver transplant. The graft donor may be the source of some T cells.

The CDR3 region is CASSTTGPYEQYF. CDR3 DNA sequence: TGTGCCAGCAGTACGACAGGGCCCTACGAGCAGTACTTC. This chain uses TRBV6-6 with TRBJ2-7, with 7 bases matching TRBD1. The CDR3 runs 13 residues. V trimming: 5 bases; J trimming: 2 bases; junction bases outside the gene matches: 3. Germline CDR1 reads MNHNY; CDR2 reads SVGAGI (reference sequence).

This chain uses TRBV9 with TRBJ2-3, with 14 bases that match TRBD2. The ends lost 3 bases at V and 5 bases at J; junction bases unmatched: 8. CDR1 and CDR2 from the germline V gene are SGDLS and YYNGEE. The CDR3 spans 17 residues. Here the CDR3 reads CASSATGLAGVGDTQYF. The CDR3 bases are TGTGCCAGCAGCGCCACGGGACTAGCGGGAGTAGGAGATACGCAGTATTTT. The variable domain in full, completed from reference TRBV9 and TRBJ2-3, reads DSGVTQTPKHLITATGQRVTLRCSPRSGDLSVYWYQQSLDQGLQFLIQYYNGEERAKGNILERFSAQQFPDLHSELNLSSLELGDSALYFCASSATGLAGVGDTQYFGPGTRLTVL.

This CDR3 reads CASSGQFADEQYF. DNA of the CDR3: TGTGCCAGCAGCGGTCAATTTGCGGACGAGCAGTACTTC. The V gene is TRBV11-2, the J gene TRBJ2-7; D is uncertain. Per germline, CDR1 SGHAT and CDR2 FQNNGV. The CDR3 is 13 amino acids. Trimming took off 5 bases at V and 5 bases at J, with 13 bases between the two ends.

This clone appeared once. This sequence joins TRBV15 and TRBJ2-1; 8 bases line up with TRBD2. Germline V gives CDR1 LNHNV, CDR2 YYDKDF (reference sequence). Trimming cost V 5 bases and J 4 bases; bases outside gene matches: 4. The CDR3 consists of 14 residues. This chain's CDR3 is CATSVSGSYNEQFF. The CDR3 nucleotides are TGTGCCACCAGCGTCAGCGGGAGTTACAATGAGCAGTTCTTC.

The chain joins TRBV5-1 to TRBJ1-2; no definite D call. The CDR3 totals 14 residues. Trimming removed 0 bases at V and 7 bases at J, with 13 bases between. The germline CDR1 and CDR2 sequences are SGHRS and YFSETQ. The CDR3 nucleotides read TGCGCCAGCAGCTTGGAGCCCCCGGGAACTGGCTACACCTTC. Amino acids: CASSLEPPGTGYTF.

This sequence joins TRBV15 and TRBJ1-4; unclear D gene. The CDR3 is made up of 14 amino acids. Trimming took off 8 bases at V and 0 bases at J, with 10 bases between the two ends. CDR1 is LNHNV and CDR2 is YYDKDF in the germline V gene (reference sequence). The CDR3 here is CATGPFATNEKLFF. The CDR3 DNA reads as TGTGCCACCGGGCCATTCGCAACTAATGAAAAACTGTTTTTT. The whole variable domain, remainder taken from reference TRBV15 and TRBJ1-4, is DAMVIQNPRYQVTQFGKPVTLSCSQTLNHNVMYWYQQKSSQAPKLLFHYYDKDFNNEADTPDNFQSRRPNTSFCFLDIRSPGLGDTAMYLCATGPFATNEKLFFGSGTQLSVL.

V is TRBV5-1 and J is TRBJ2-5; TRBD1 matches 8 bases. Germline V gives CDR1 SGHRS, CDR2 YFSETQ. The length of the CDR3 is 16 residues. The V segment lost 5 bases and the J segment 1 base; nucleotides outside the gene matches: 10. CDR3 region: CASRPQPGGVQETQYF. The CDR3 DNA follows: TGCGCCAGCAGACCTCAACCAGGGGGCGTCCAAGAGACCCAGTACTTC.